Listed here is a single T cell receptor (beta chain). The antigen is not known. This sample stems from a study of T cell responses to AZD1222 COVID-19 vaccine. Study-level findings and limits: Donor demographics were predominantly white British with a female majority; clonal diversity may be underestimated.

Sequencing used immunoSEQ multiplex PCR; TCRdb keeps in-frame clones, though not all of them. This table holds 150,000 to 200,000 clones, roughly nine tenths found once. The CDR3 consists of 16 residues. From germline, CDR1 is SGHAT and CDR2 FQNNGV. Trimming at V came to 5 bases and at J to 2 bases, leaving 7 bases not matched to a gene. The sequencing used peripheral blood, collected on day 0 of AZD1222 vaccination. This sequence was found in an adult in good health. This chain uses TRBV11-2 with TRBJ2-5, with TRBD1 matching over 11 bases. CDR3 in DNA: TGTGCCAGCAGCAAGGGGACAGGGGGAAAACAAGAGACCCAGTACTTC. As protein: CASSKGTGGKQETQYF.